This TCR beta chain was profiled in a study of T cells after posttransplantation cyclophosphamide. The study, taken as a whole, reports: Later blood repertoires were often dominated by clones from the donor CD8+ memory compartment. TRB clonality was highly associated with recipient CMV seropositivity and reactivation. Skin or GI-infiltrating T cells shared few TRB sequences with blood.

This clone was recorded a few times. Its antigen is as yet unknown. The data were produced by immunoSEQ multiplex PCR, yet TCRdb's version contains in-frame clones alone and is incomplete. The sample carries roughly 5,200 clones, about 72% recorded once. Cyclophosphamide on days +3 and +4 followed busulfan-fludarabine conditioning and a marrow graft. After removal of 4 bases from V and 4 bases from J, the junction contained 9 bases not matched to a gene. The length of the CDR3 is 16 residues. Germline assignment: CDR1 SGHTA and CDR2 FQGNSA. The chain links TRBV7-2 to TRBJ1-2, with TRBD1 matching over 10 bases. This receptor was taken from a male patient aged 60-69 years who received an allogeneic stem cell transplant from an unrelated donor, was CMV-positive, and had acute GVHD only. Certain T cells may be donor cells from the graft. The source material was PBMCs, sampled 362 days after allogeneic stem cell transplant with posttransplant cyclophosphamide. CDR3 residues: CASSSSTGGIGYGYTF. The CDR3 DNA is TGTGCCAGCAGCTCCTCGACAGGGGGCATAGGCTATGGCTACACCTTC. Full variable domain (rest looked up from reference TRBV7-2 and TRBJ1-2): GAGVSQSPSNKVTEKGKDVELRCDPISGHTALYWYRQSLGQGLEFLIYFQGNSAPDKSGLPSDRFSAERTGGSVSTLTIQRTQQEDSAVYLCASSSSTGGIGYGYTFGSGTRLTVV.